Listed below are T cell receptor beta chains from one sample, sequenced in a study of T cells in Graves' hyperthyroidism and ophthalmopathy. A single record per CDR3 protein comes from TCRdb applying MiXCR to the multiplex PCR reads. This table holds some 510,000 distinct CDR3 sequences, less than 25% found once. The sequencing sample was made of blood. These receptors all come from a man aged 18 to 30 with Graves' hyperthyroidism. Both conserved end residues are part of each CDR3. Fields, in order: CDR3 DNA, CDR3 protein, CDR3 length, D gene, J gene, V gene, clone size. The D gene is left open where the match is weak. Not all rows give a size; the values are once, few, many and, for expanded clones, a class.

TGTGCCAGCAGTTACAGAGGGACAGGCTATGGCTACACCTTC,CASSYRGTGYGYTF,14,TRBD1,TRBJ1-2,TRBV6-5,-
TGTGCCAGCACCCTCTGGGCGCAAGAGACCCAGTACTTC,CASTLWAQETQYF,13,-,TRBJ2-5,TRBV7-6,-
TGTGCCAGCTCCCGCCAGGGGGGATGGGAGACCCAGTACTTC,CASSRQGGWETQYF,14,-,TRBJ2-5,TRBV27,many
TGCGCCAGCAGCCGGCTTCCTGGCGAGCAGTACTTC,CASSRLPGEQYF,12,-,TRBJ2-7,TRBV4-1,-
TGTGCCAGCAGCGGCGTTCGGACGGTACATTTT,CASSGVRTVHF,11,-,TRBJ2-3,TRBV2,many
TGCAGCGTTTCGGGCAACACTGAAGCTTTCTTT,CSVSGNTEAFF,11,-,TRBJ1-1,TRBV29-1,many
TGTGCCCTTACCCCGACAGAGGATGCTTTAGCCAAAAACATTCAGTACTTC,CALTPTEDALAKNIQYF,17,-,TRBJ2-4,TRBV2,-
TGTGCCAGCAGTGAAACGGGAGATCAGCCCCAGCATTTT,CASSETGDQPQHF,13,-,TRBJ1-5,TRBV2,many
TGTGCCAGCAGCGTATATCCGGGGCGCACAGATACGCAGTATTTT,CASSVYPGRTDTQYF,15,-,TRBJ2-3,TRBV9,many
TGTGCCAGCAGCGCCCTAACTGGGAACACTGAAGCTTTCTTT,CASSALTGNTEAFF,14,-,TRBJ1-1,TRBV11-2,many
TGTGCCAGCGCCTCTGCTAGTGGCACAGATACGCAGTATTTT,CASASASGTDTQYF,14,-,TRBJ2-3,TRBV6-1,-
TGTGCCACCAGCGCGCCTGGTACGCGGACCCAGTACTTC,CATSAPGTRTQYF,13,-,TRBJ2-5,TRBV15,many
TGCAGTGCTCTGACAGGGGGCGGTAATGGCTACACCTTC,CSALTGGGNGYTF,13,TRBD1,TRBJ1-2,TRBV20-1,many
TGCGCCAGCAGCCAAGATTCAGGCACGCAGCCCCAGCATTTT,CASSQDSGTQPQHF,14,-,TRBJ1-5,TRBV4-1,few
TGTGCCAGCGGACCAGCAGCGAACACTGAAGCTTTCTTT,CASGPAANTEAFF,13,-,TRBJ1-1,TRBV27,many
TGTGCCAGCAGCAGACAGGGGGTTGGCAATCAGCCCCAGCATTTT,CASSRQGVGNQPQHF,15,TRBD1,TRBJ1-5,TRBV6-1,many
TGTGCCAGCAGCAGGGGCAGTCAGCCCCAGCATTTT,CASSRGSQPQHF,12,-,TRBJ1-5,TRBV13,many
TGTGCCAGCAGCATCCTGACCGCTAGCTATGGCTACACCTTC,CASSILTASYGYTF,14,-,TRBJ1-2,TRBV11-2,-
TGTGCCAGTAGTATTGGTGGAGTCTATGGCTACACCTTC,CASSIGGVYGYTF,13,-,TRBJ1-2,TRBV19,many
TGTGCCAGCAGTGGTCCGAGGGACACTGAAGCTTTCTTT,CASSGPRDTEAFF,13,-,TRBJ1-1,TRBV2,many
TGTGCCAGCAGTCTCCCCGGGGACGGGGAGCTGTTTTTT,CASSLPGDGELFF,13,-,TRBJ2-2,TRBV12-3/TRBV12-4,many
TGCAGCCCGCGGACAGGGGAGATCGGCAATCAGCCCCAGCATTTT,CSPRTGEIGNQPQHF,15,TRBD1,TRBJ1-5,TRBV29-1,-
TGTGCCAGCAGTTACGGGGACAGGGGGCGGTTGGAGACCCAGTACTTC,CASSYGDRGRLETQYF,16,TRBD1,TRBJ2-5,TRBV6-2/TRBV6-3,-
TGCGCCAGCAGCTTGGAGGGACTAGCCACCGGGGAGCTGTTTTTT,CASSLEGLATGELFF,15,TRBD2,TRBJ2-2,TRBV5-1,many
TGCGCCAGCAGCTTGGAGGGGAATGGCAATCAGCCCCAGCATTTT,CASSLEGNGNQPQHF,15,-,TRBJ1-5,TRBV5-1,many
TGCGCCAGCAGCTTATCCGGGACTAGCAAAGATACGCAGTATTTT,CASSLSGTSKDTQYF,15,TRBD2,TRBJ2-3,TRBV5-1,few